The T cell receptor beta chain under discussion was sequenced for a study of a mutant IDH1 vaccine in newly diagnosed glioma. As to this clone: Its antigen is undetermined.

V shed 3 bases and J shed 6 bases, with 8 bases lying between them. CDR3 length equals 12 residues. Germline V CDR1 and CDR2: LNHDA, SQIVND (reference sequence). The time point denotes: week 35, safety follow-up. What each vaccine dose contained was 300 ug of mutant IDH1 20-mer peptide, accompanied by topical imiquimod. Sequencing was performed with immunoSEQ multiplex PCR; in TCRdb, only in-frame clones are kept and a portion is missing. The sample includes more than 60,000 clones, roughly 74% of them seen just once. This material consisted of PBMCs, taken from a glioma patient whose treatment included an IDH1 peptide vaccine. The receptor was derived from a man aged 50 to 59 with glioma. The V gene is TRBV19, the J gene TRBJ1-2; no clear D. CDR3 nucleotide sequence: TGTGCCAGTAGTATTAGGGAAAATGGCTACACCTTC. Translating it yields CASSIRENGYTF.